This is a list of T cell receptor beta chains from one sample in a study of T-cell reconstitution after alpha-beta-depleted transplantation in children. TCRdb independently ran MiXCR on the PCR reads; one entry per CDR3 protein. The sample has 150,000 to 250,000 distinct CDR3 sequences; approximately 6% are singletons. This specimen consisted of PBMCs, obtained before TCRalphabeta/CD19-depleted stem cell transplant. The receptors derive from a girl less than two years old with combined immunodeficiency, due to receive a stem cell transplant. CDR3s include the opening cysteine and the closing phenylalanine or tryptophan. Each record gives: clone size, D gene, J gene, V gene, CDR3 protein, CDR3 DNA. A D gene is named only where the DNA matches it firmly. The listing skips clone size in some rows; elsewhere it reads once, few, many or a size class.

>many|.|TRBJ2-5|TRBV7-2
CASSFWAKETQYF
TGTGCCAGCAGCTTTTGGGCAAAAGAGACCCAGTACTTC
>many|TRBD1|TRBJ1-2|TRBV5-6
CASSHGTGRGIYGYTF
TGTGCCAGCAGCCACGGGACAGGGAGGGGAATCTATGGCTACACCTTC
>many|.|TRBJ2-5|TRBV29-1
CSVEDGLQETQYF
TGCAGCGTTGAAGATGGACTTCAAGAGACCCAGTACTTC
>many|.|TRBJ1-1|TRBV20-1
CSARKGLGTEAFF
TGCAGTGCTAGAAAGGGGCTGGGAACTGAAGCTTTCTTT
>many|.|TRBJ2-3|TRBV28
CASSIPLTDTQYF
TGTGCCAGCAGTATCCCCCTCACAGATACGCAGTATTTT
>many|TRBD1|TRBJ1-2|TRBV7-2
CASSPTGSYGYTF
TGTGCCAGCAGCCCGACAGGGTCCTATGGCTACACCTTC
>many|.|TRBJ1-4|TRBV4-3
CASSQDGLDSKNEKLFF
TGCGCCAGCAGCCAAGATGGGCTGGACAGCAAAAATGAAAAACTGTTTTTT
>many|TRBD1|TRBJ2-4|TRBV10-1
CASRPTDRVKSLAKNIQYF
TGCGCCAGCCGACCGACGGACAGGGTGAAGAGTCTAGCCAAAAACATTCAGTACTTC
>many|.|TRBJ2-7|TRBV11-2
CASSPRTERGYEQYF
TGTGCCAGCAGCCCCCGGACAGAGAGGGGCTACGAGCAGTACTTC
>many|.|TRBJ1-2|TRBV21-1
CASSNSGTGGPGYTF
TGTGCCAGCAGCAATTCCGGGACAGGGGGCCCTGGCTACACCTTC
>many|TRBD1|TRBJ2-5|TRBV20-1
CSAGQGAETQYF
TGCAGCGCAGGACAGGGAGCGGAGACCCAGTACTTC
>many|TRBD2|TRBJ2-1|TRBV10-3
CAISIVAGGPINEQFF
TGTGCCATCAGTATAGTAGCGGGAGGGCCCATCAATGAGCAGTTCTTC
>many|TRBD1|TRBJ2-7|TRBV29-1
CSVDRDYEQYF
TGCAGCGTCGACAGGGACTACGAGCAGTACTTC
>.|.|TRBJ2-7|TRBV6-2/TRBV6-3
CASSYAWTCAYEQYF
TGTGCCAGCAGTTACGCGTGGACATGTGCGTACGAGCAGTACTTC
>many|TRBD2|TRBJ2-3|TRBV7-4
CASSLLAGVPLSDTQYF
TGTGCCAGCAGCTTGCTAGCGGGGGTTCCACTTTCAGATACGCAGTATTTT
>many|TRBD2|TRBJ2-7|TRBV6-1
CASRSPGLAETYEQYF
TGTGCCAGCAGGAGTCCCGGACTAGCGGAGACCTACGAGCAGTACTTC
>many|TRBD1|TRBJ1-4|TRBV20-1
CSARDTTGVNEKLFF
TGCAGTGCTAGAGACACGACAGGGGTCAATGAAAAACTGTTTTTT
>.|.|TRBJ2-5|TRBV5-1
CASRVGQETQYF
TGCGCCAGCCGGGTGGGGCAAGAGACCCAGTACTTC
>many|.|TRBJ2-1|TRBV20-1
CSARGGAGQLVHEQFF
TGCAGTGCTAGAGGGGGGGCGGGGCAACTCGTCCATGAGCAGTTCTTC
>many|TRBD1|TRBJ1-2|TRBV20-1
CSAPTDRVGPHYGYTF
TGCAGTGCTCCGACGGACAGGGTTGGCCCCCACTATGGCTACACCTTC
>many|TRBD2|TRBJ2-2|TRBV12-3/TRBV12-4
CASSFSGFNTGELFF
TGTGCCAGCAGTTTTAGCGGGTTTAACACCGGGGAGCTGTTTTTT
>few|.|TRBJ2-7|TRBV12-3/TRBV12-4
CASSPVAYEQYF
TGTGCCAGCAGCCCGGTAGCCTACGAGCAGTACTTC
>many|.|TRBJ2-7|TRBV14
CASSLQQGNEQYF
TGTGCCAGCAGCCTGCAACAGGGAAACGAGCAGTACTTC
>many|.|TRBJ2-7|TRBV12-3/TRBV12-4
CASNLGGFSYEQYF
TGTGCCAGCAACTTGGGGGGATTCTCCTACGAGCAGTACTTC
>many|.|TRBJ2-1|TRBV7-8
CASSSLVNNEQFF
TGTGCCAGCAGCTCACTAGTGAACAATGAGCAGTTCTTC
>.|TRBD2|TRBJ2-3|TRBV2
CASSVRASGRIDTQYF
TGTGCCAGCAGTGTCAGGGCTAGCGGGAGAATAGATACGCAGTATTTT
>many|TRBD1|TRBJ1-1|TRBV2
CASRPTGQMTEAFF
TGTGCCAGCAGGCCCACGGGACAGATGACTGAAGCTTTCTTT
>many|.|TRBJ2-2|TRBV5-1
CASSVTFGNTGELFF
TGCGCCAGCAGCGTAACTTTCGGGAACACCGGGGAGCTGTTTTTT